These T cell receptor beta chains were read from a single sample in a study of T-cell reconstitution after alpha-beta-depleted transplantation in children. One entry per CDR3 protein, called by TCRdb with MiXCR from the PCR reads. The data show about 500,000 distinct CDR3 sequences, about 33% seen once. The sample consisted of PBMCs from the stem cell graft donor, taken from the stem cell graft. These receptors came from a human donor who donated a stem cell graft to a child with aplastic anemia. Each CDR3 is given without its conserved first and last residue.

>TRBV12-3/TRBV12-4|TRBJ1-2
ASSLGYRTSPLYGYT
>TRBV11-2|TRBJ1-1
ASSLVGGGNTEAF
>TRBV12-3/TRBV12-4|TRBJ1-5
ASSGGGHSNQPQH
>TRBV7-2|TRBJ2-7
ASSLNHASGAREQY
>TRBV9|TRBJ2-3
ASSVAGQGRADTQY
>TRBV29-1|TRBJ1-2
SAGQGGGYT
>TRBV11-2|TRBJ2-1
ASSPQQGNSYNEQF
>TRBV7-9|TRBJ1-3
ANAGAGGNTIY
>TRBV12-3/TRBV12-4|TRBJ2-2
ASRIAGGTGELF
>TRBV20-1|TRBJ1-4
SARTLPLYRAGVGKLF
>TRBV14|TRBJ2-7
ASSFERGEQY
>TRBV12-3/TRBV12-4|TRBJ1-1
ASRVHTEAF
>TRBV6-5|TRBJ2-1
ASSYRTSVIYNEQF
>TRBV5-6|TRBJ1-3
ASSTGLRSGNTIY
>TRBV4-3|TRBJ1-1
ASSQDPRLNTEAF
>TRBV20-1|TRBJ2-4
SADPGLANRTLAKNIQY
>TRBV9|TRBJ1-5
ASSVESGQPQH